This T cell receptor (beta chain) was captured by sequencing in a study of radiation and T cells in renal cell carcinoma. The germline V gene encodes CDR1 MGHDK and CDR2 SYGVNS. Unmatched junction bases numbered 8, after V lost 1 base and J lost 9 bases. The CDR3 is made up of 14 amino acids. Time point in this sample: blood 4 weeks post-SBRT, at nephrectomy. Treatment specified: 15 Gy SBRT to primary tumor, nephrectomy 4 weeks later. Assay: immunoSEQ multiplex PCR; the TCRdb copy retains only in-frame clones and omits some. The data contain some 81,000 clones, roughly nine tenths of them singletons. The rearrangement links TRBV25-1 to TRBJ1-1; 7 positions match TRBD1. Here the sequenced sample was blood, taken from a patient whose treatment included radiotherapy and nephrectomy. The sequence derives from a woman aged 65 to 85 with renal cell carcinoma. Here the CDR3 reads CASSESAGGGKAFF. The CDR3, as DNA: TGTGCCAGCAGTGAATCCGCAGGAGGGGGCAAAGCTTTCTTT.